A selection of T cell receptor beta chains follows, all from one sample in a study of T cell changes during pregnancy in multiple sclerosis. Data came from immunoSEQ multiplex PCR; TCRdb stores just in-frame clones and leaves some out. In the table there are under 70,000 clones, 85% to 95% of which are singletons. The sequenced sample was peripheral blood, obtained in the third trimester of pregnancy. The receptors derive from a female donor in good health, enrolled as a control in a pregnancy study. CDR3s include the opening cysteine and the closing phenylalanine or tryptophan. Fields, in order: CDR3 protein, clone size, J gene, V gene. For some rows the clone size is stated as once, few or many, or as a class when expanded; others skip it.

CDR3: CASSRQGLAGAKETQYF; size: NA; J: TRBJ2-5; V: TRBV5-6
CDR3: CASSPEDLLGYTF; size: once; J: TRBJ1-2; V: TRBV4-1
CDR3: CASSLVTGFLHF; size: few; J: TRBJ1-6; V: TRBV5-8
CDR3: CASSFWTGYGYTF; size: NA; J: TRBJ1-2; V: TRBV28
CDR3: CASSQPDRALGYGYTF; size: NA; J: TRBJ1-2; V: TRBV4-1
CDR3: CARGTGPSSGNTIYF; size: NA; J: TRBJ1-3; V: TRBV6-1
CDR3: CSAHREDTQYF; size: NA; J: TRBJ2-3; V: TRBV20-1
CDR3: CASSMTSGKSGANVLTF; size: NA; J: TRBJ2-6; V: TRBV13
CDR3: CASSLDQGSAEAFF; size: NA; J: TRBJ1-1; V: TRBV11-2
CDR3: CASSASPGGGYTF; size: once; J: TRBJ1-2; V: TRBV6-5
CDR3: CASRHGLNYPPGELFF; size: NA; J: TRBJ2-2; V: TRBV19
CDR3: CASSPPGQVNNEQFF; size: NA; J: TRBJ2-1; V: TRBV7-9
CDR3: CATSIVRGYTF; size: NA; J: TRBJ1-2; V: TRBV15
CDR3: CASSRGTNQETQYF; size: NA; J: TRBJ2-5; V: TRBV5-1
CDR3: CSVDNPTGFNEQFF; size: NA; J: TRBJ2-1; V: TRBV29-1
CDR3: CASSLASGLAGSYEQYF; size: NA; J: TRBJ2-7; V: TRBV7-2
CDR3: CASSQEGQQYNEQFF; size: NA; J: TRBJ2-1; V: TRBV4-2
CDR3: CASSLDSGGSNQPQHF; size: NA; J: TRBJ1-5; V: TRBV7-2
CDR3: CASSHAEGAGGYTF; size: NA; J: TRBJ1-2; V: TRBV4-2
CDR3: CASSLGQDTQYF; size: NA; J: TRBJ2-3; V: TRBV11-3
CDR3: CASSLGTSEAFF; size: NA; J: TRBJ1-1; V: TRBV5-1
CDR3: CASSESPQRKSGRPENIQYF; size: NA; J: TRBJ2-4; V: TRBV10-1
CDR3: CASSSTGTGAYEQYF; size: NA; J: TRBJ2-7; V: TRBV5-4
CDR3: CASTKGELTDTQYF; size: NA; J: TRBJ2-3; V: TRBV7-9
CDR3: CASSMSGGYQETQYF; size: once; J: TRBJ2-5; V: TRBV19
CDR3: CAIREGGGLYGYTF; size: NA; J: TRBJ1-2; V: TRBV10-3
CDR3: CASRKQSDTQYF; size: NA; J: TRBJ2-3; V: TRBV28